In its sample, the clone carrying this TCR beta chain was seen once. The data derive from a study of blood T cell repertoires in COVID-19. Sequencing used immunoSEQ multiplex PCR; TCRdb keeps in-frame clones, though not all of them. The sample records approximately 350,000 clones, 80% to 90% being singletons. V lost 6 bases to trimming and J lost 3 bases, with 11 bases between them. This CDR3 spans 13 amino acids. The germline V gene has CDR1 MNHEY and CDR2 SVGAGI. This rearrangement joins TRBV6-5 to TRBJ1-1, with D possibly matching TRBD1 (6 bases). This TCR came from a woman aged 55-70 years with COVID-19, enrolled during active disease. The sequenced sample consisted of peripheral blood. The DNA of the CDR3 is TGTGCCAGCAGGAGTCAGGGGTACACTGAAGCTTTCTTT. This gives the protein CASRSQGYTEAFF.